The TCR beta chain described here comes from a study of T cell repertoires in cytomegalovirus infection. This clonotype showed up just a few times. Per germline, CDR1 MDHEN and CDR2 SYDVKM. CDR3 size: 17 residues. V was clipped by 2 bases and J by 2 bases; unmatched bases: 10. MiXCR was run by TCRdb on the reads, yielding one entry per CDR3 protein. Of hundreds of thousands of distinct CDR3 sequences listed, about 24% were seen once; the top ten hold less than 10%. The clonotype was recovered from a human donor in good health (CMV status not recorded). Some clones in this sample may be carry-over from other donors' samples. The specimen sequenced was CD8+ T cells from PBMCs. The chain couples TRBV28 to TRBJ1-1; TRBD1 agrees at 8 bases. CDR3 in DNA: TGTGCCAGCAGTTTACCCCGAACCAGGGGGCACAACACTGAAGCTTTCTTT. Protein sequence: CASSLPRTRGHNTEAFF. The complete variable domain, with remaining parts taken from reference TRBV28 and TRBJ1-1, reads DVKVTQSSRYLVKRTGEKVFLECVQDMDHENMFWYRQDPGLGLRLIYFSYDVKMKEKGDIPEGYSVSREKKERFSLILESASTNQTSMYLCASSLPRTRGHNTEAFFGQGTRLTVV.